The rows below give T cell receptor beta chains drawn from one sample of a study of T cell responses to AZD1222 COVID-19 vaccine. Measured with immunoSEQ multiplex PCR; TCRdb has only the in-frame clones, and not every one. The table has 100,000 to 150,000 clones, approximately 92% seen once. Sequences were derived from peripheral blood, sampled 28 days after the second dose of the MenACWY control vaccine. The receptors here all came from an adult who received the MenACWY meningococcal vaccine as a control. Each CDR3 is given with its conserved first and last residue. Each record gives: J gene, V gene, CDR3 protein.

J gene: TRBJ1-1; V gene: TRBV12-3/TRBV12-4; CDR3 protein: CASIGGGETEAFF
J gene: TRBJ2-5; V gene: TRBV7-7; CDR3 protein: CASSLMLGVRETQYF
J gene: TRBJ2-3; V gene: TRBV24-1; CDR3 protein: CATSERTGSTDTQYF
J gene: TRBJ2-3; V gene: TRBV19; CDR3 protein: CASSMGGGGTDTQYF
J gene: TRBJ2-7; V gene: TRBV5-1; CDR3 protein: CASSLDFYEQYF
J gene: TRBJ2-1; V gene: TRBV15; CDR3 protein: CATSRARNNEQFF
J gene: TRBJ2-2; V gene: TRBV4-2; CDR3 protein: CASSHPPTDRYTGELFF
J gene: TRBJ2-1; V gene: TRBV5-1; CDR3 protein: CASSLGQYYNEQFF
J gene: TRBJ2-2; V gene: TRBV5-1; CDR3 protein: CASSLALAGGTGELFF
J gene: TRBJ1-2; V gene: TRBV4-2; CDR3 protein: CASSQAGTVYGYTF
J gene: TRBJ1-4; V gene: TRBV15; CDR3 protein: CATSRAKGSEKLFF
J gene: TRBJ2-7; V gene: TRBV28; CDR3 protein: CASSLSQDWGLPYEQYF
J gene: TRBJ2-1; V gene: TRBV7-2; CDR3 protein: CASSLKQGTVRFEQFF
J gene: TRBJ2-3; V gene: TRBV27; CDR3 protein: CASSLEGKGPDTQYF
J gene: TRBJ1-1; V gene: TRBV6-2/TRBV6-3; CDR3 protein: CASSRTGTGSTEAFF
J gene: TRBJ1-5; V gene: TRBV10-3; CDR3 protein: CAISESQVGQPQHF
J gene: TRBJ2-1; V gene: TRBV15; CDR3 protein: CATSTPRTSGSYNEQFF
J gene: TRBJ2-1; V gene: TRBV7-3; CDR3 protein: CASSLTPGGDEQFF
J gene: TRBJ2-7; V gene: TRBV5-5; CDR3 protein: CASNMETSGFSYEQYF
J gene: TRBJ1-6; V gene: TRBV7-8; CDR3 protein: CASSLSDSPLHF
J gene: TRBJ2-3; V gene: TRBV19; CDR3 protein: CASRRDGRQGTDTQYF
J gene: TRBJ2-3; V gene: TRBV4-1; CDR3 protein: CASSQLGRVDTQYF
J gene: TRBJ2-7; V gene: TRBV6-1; CDR3 protein: CASSDMAGASYEQYF
J gene: TRBJ1-5; V gene: TRBV2; CDR3 protein: CASSKTRSSNQPQHF
J gene: TRBJ1-1; V gene: TRBV7-9; CDR3 protein: CASSKGGNTEAFF
J gene: TRBJ1-2; V gene: TRBV28; CDR3 protein: CASRPGTKGYGYTF
J gene: TRBJ1-4; V gene: TRBV11-2; CDR3 protein: CASSLSGYNEKLFF
J gene: TRBJ2-1; V gene: TRBV4-2; CDR3 protein: CASSQDAGTSGRGTYNEQFF
J gene: TRBJ1-5; V gene: TRBV19; CDR3 protein: CASSIRGGSSQPQHF
J gene: TRBJ2-1; V gene: TRBV24-1; CDR3 protein: CATQGGGADSKYEQFF
J gene: TRBJ1-6; V gene: TRBV6-5; CDR3 protein: CASSYDTGGSPLHF